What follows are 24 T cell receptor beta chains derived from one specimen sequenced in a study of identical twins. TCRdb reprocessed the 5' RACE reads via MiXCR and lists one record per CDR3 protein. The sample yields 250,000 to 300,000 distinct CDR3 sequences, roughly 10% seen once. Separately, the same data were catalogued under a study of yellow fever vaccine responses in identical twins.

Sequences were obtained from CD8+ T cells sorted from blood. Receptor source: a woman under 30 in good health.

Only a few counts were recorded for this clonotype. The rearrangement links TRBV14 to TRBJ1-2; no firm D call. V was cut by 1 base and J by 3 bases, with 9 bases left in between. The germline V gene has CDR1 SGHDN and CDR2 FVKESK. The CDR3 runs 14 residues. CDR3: CASSQVQDDYGYTF. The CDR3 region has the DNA TGTGCCAGCAGCCAAGTCCAGGACGACTATGGCTACACCTTC.

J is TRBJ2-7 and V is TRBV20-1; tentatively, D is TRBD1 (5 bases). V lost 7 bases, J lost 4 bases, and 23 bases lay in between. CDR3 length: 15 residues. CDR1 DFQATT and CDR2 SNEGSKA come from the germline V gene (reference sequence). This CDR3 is CSVSPPDSPLYEQYF. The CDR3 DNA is TGCAGTGTTAGCCCCCCTGACAGTCCTCTTTACGAGCAGTACTTC.

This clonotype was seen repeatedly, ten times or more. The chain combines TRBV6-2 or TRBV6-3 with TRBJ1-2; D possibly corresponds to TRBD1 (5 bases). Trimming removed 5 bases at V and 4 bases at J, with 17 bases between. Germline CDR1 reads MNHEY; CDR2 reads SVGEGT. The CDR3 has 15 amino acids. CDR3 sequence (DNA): TGTGCCAGCAGTGAGACACCCGGACACCCCTATGGCTACACCTTC. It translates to CASSETPGHPYGYTF.

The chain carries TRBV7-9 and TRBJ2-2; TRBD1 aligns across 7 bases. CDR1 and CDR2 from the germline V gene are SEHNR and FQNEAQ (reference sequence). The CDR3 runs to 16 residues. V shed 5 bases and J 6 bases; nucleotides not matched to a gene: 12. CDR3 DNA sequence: TGTGCCAGCAGCCCACCAGGGGGTCCCGAGGCCGGGGAGCTGTTTTTT. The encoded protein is CASSPPGGPEAGELFF. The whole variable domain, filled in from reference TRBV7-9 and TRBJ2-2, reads DTGVSQNPRHKITKRGQNVTFRCDPISEHNRLYWYRQTLGQGPEFLTYFQNEAQLEKSRLLSDRFSAERPKGSFSTLEIQRTEQGDSAMYLCASSPPGGPEAGELFFGEGSRLTVL.

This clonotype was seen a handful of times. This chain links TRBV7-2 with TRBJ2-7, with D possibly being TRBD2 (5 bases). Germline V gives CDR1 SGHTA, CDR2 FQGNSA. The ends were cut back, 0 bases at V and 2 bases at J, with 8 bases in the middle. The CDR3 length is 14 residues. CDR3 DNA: TGTGCCAGCAGCTTAGCGGGAGCACCCTACGAGCAGTACTTC. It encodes CASSLAGAPYEQYF.

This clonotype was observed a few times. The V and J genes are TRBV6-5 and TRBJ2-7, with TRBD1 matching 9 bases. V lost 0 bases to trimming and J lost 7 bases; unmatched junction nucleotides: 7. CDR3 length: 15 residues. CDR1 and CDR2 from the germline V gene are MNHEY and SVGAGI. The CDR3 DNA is TGTGCCAGCAGTTACTCCGGGACAGGGTCACCGGAGCAGTACTTC. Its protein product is CASSYSGTGSPEQYF.

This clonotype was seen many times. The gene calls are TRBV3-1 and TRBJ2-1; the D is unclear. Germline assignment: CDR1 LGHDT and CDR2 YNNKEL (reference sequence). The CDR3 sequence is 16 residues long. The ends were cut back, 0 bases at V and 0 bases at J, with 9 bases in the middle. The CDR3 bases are TGTGCCAGCAGCCAAGATTTGGCTAACTCCTACAATGAGCAGTTCTTC. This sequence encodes CASSQDLANSYNEQFF.

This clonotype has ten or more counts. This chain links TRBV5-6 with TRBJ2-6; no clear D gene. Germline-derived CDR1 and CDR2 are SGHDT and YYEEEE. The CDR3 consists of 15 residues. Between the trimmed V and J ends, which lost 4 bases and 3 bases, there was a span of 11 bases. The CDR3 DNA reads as TGTGCCAGCAGCCCCCTTCCTTTTGGGGCCAACGTCCTGACTTTC. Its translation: CASSPLPFGANVLTF. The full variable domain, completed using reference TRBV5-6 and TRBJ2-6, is DAGVTQSPTHLIKTRGQQVTLRCSPKSGHDTVSWYQQALGQGPQFIFQYYEEEERQRGNFPDRFSGHQFPNYSSELNVNALLLGDSALYLCASSPLPFGANVLTFGAGSRLTVL.

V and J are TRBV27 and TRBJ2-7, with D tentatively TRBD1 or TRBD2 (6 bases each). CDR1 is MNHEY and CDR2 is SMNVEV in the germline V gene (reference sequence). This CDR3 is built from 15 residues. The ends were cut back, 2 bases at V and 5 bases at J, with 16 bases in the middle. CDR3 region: CASSLKQGLGDEQYF. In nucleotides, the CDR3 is TGTGCCAGCAGTTTAAAACAGGGACTGGGGGACGAGCAGTACTTC.

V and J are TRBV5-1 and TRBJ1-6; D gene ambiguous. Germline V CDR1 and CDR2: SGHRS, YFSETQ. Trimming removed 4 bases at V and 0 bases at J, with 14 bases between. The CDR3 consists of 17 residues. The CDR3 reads CASSPEIRGSYNSPLHF. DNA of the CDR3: TGCGCCAGCAGCCCCGAAATACGGGGCTCCTATAATTCACCCCTCCACTTT.

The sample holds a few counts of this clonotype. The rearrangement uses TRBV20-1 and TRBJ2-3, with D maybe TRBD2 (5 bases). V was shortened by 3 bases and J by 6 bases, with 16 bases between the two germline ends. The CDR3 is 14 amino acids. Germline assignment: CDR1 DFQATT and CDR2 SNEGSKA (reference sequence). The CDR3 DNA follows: TGCAGTGCTAGCGGTGTACGGCGGGTGGATACGCAGTATTTT. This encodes CSASGVRRVDTQYF.

CDR3: CSGRLANSYNEQFF. DNA for the CDR3: TGCAGCGGTAGACTAGCGAACTCCTACAATGAGCAGTTCTTC. This chain connects TRBV29-1 to TRBJ2-1; TRBD2 agrees at 8 bases. Germline trimming cut 7 bases from V and 0 bases from J; bases unmatched to any gene: 5. The germline V gene has CDR1 SQVTM and CDR2 ANQGSEA. The CDR3 has 14 residues.

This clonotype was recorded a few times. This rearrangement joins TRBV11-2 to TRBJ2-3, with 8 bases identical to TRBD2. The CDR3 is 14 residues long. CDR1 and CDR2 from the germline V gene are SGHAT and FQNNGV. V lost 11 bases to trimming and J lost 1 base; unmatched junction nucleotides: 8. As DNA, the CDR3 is TGTGCCGTAGTTAGCGGGAAAGGCACAGATACGCAGTATTTT. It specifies CAVVSGKGTDTQYF.

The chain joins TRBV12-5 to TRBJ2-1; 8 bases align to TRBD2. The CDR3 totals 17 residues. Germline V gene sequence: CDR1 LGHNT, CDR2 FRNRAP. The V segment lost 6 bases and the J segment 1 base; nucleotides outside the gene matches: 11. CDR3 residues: CASGGGGRGASYNEQFF. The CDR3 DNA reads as TGTGCTAGTGGCGGAGGCGGGCGGGGGGCGTCCTACAATGAGCAGTTCTTC.

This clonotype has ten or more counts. CDR3: CASSWGQVATNEKLFF. In DNA, the CDR3 is TGCGCCAGCAGCTGGGGACAGGTTGCAACTAATGAAAAACTGTTTTTT. The V and J genes are TRBV5-1 and TRBJ1-4; TRBD1 matches at 8 bases. V was clipped by 3 bases and J by 0 bases; unmatched bases: 4. The CDR3 sequence is 16 residues long. CDR1 and CDR2 (germline): SGHRS, YFSETQ.

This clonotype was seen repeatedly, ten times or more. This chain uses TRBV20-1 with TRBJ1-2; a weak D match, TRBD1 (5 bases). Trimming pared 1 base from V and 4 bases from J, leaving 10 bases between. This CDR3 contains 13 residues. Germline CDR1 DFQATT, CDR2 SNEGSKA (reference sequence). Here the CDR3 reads CSARAGGSYGYTF. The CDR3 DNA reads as TGCAGTGCTAGAGCGGGGGGATCCTATGGCTACACCTTC.

CDR3 sequence reads: CASSVLGTGTTYEQYF. The CDR3 region has the DNA TGTGCCAGCAGTGTCCTTGGGACAGGGACTACCTACGAGCAGTACTTC. This rearrangement joins TRBV2 to TRBJ2-7, with TRBD1 matching 9 bases. Germline V gene sequence: CDR1 SNHLY, CDR2 FYNNEI. This CDR3 comprises 16 residues. Trimming cost V 4 bases and J 2 bases; bases outside gene matches: 9.

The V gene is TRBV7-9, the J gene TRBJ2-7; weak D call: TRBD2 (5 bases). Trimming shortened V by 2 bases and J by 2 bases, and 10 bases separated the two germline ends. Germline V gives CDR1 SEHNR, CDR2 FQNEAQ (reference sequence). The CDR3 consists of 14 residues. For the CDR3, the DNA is TGTGCCAGCAGCTTAAGTCTAGCAACCTACGAGCAGTACTTC. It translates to CASSLSLATYEQYF.

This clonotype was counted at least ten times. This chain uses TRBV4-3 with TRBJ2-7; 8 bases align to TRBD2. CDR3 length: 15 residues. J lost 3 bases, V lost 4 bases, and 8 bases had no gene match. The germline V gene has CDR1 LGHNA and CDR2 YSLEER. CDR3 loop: CASSLTAGGHYEQYF. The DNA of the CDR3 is TGCGCCAGCAGCCTGACGGCGGGAGGACACTACGAGCAGTACTTC.

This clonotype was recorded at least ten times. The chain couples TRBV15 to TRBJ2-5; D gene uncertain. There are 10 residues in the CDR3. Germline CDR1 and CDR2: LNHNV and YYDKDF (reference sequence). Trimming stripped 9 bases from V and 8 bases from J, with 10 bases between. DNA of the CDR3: TGTGCCACTAGTGATGGTACCCAGTACTTC. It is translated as CATSDGTQYF. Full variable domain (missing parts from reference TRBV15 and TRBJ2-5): DAMVIQNPRYQVTQFGKPVTLSCSQTLNHNVMYWYQQKSSQAPKLLFHYYDKDFNNEADTPDNFQSRRPNTSFCFLDIRSPGLGDTAMYLCATSDGTQYFGPGTRLLVL.

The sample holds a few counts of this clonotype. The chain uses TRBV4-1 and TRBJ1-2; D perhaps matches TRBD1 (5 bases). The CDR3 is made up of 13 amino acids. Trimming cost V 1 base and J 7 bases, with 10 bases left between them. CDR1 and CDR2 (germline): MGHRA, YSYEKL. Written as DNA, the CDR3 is TGCGCCAGCAGCCAAGTCTACAGGTCTGGCTACACCTTC. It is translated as CASSQVYRSGYTF.

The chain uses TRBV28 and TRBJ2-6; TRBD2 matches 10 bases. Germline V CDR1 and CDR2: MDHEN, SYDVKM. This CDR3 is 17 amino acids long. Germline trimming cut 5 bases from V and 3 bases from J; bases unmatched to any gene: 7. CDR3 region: CASSTTSGTNGANVLTF. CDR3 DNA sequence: TGTGCCAGCAGTACAACTAGCGGGACGAATGGGGCCAACGTCCTGACTTTC. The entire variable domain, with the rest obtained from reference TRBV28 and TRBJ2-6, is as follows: DVKVTQSSRYLVKRTGEKVFLECVQDMDHENMFWYRQDPGLGLRLIYFSYDVKMKEKGDIPEGYSVSREKKERFSLILESASTNQTSMYLCASSTTSGTNGANVLTFGAGSRLTVL.

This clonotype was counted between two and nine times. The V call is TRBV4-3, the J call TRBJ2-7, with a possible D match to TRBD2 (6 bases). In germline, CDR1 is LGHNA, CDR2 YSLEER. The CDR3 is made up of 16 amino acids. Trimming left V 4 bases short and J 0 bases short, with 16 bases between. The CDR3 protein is CASSPRTHGSSYEQYF. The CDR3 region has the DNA TGCGCCAGCAGCCCCAGAACCCACGGGAGCTCCTACGAGCAGTACTTC.

The CDR3 here is CASSPYLGDAYF. In DNA, the CDR3 is TGTGCCAGCAGCCCGTACCTGGGGGACGCGTACTTC. This chain uses TRBV11-2 with TRBJ2-5, with D perhaps TRBD1 or TRBD2 (5 bases each). V lost 5 bases, J lost 13 bases, and 17 bases lay in between. The CDR3 is 12 amino acids. Germline assignment: CDR1 SGHAT and CDR2 FQNNGV.